The rows below give T cell receptor beta chains drawn from one sample of a study of CXCR3-negative and CXCR3-positive naive CD8 T cells. TCRdb reprocessed the 5' RACE reads and reports one entry per CDR3 protein, with no DNA. Across some 130,000 distinct CDR3 sequences, the top ten clones capture nearly 0.5% of the sample. The sequenced sample consisted of naive CXCR3- CD8+ T cells from blood. These receptor sequences come from a human donor in good health. Some clones in this sample may be carry-over from other donors' samples. Each CDR3 is given with its conserved first and last residue.

TRBV28	TRBJ2-7	CASSSRDGSYEQYF
TRBV5-4	TRBJ1-1	CASSPRVMNTEAFF
TRBV28	TRBJ2-3	CASSLLGFVDTQYF
TRBV12-3/TRBV12-4	TRBJ2-1	CASSLGLAGGYSYNEQFF
TRBV7-9	TRBJ2-7	CASRRGDRAHEQYF
TRBV6-5	TRBJ2-1	CASSDSGVSYNEQFF
TRBV29-1	TRBJ2-1	CSVDGGAGPYNEQFF
TRBV5-1	TRBJ1-5	CASSLGTANQPQHF
TRBV29-1	TRBJ2-1	CSVDVAGVYNEQFF
TRBV11-2	TRBJ2-1	CASGTKAGVYNEQFF
TRBV7-9	TRBJ2-7	CASSMSGTGDGEQYF
TRBV28	TRBJ2-7	CASSSRLAGRIKLSYEQYF
TRBV4-3	TRBJ2-1	CASSQGMGTYNEQFF
TRBV7-9	TRBJ2-2	CASSHVGDTGELFF
TRBV6-5	TRBJ2-7	CASSYSTGERHEQYF
TRBV5-1	TRBJ2-2	CASLGTGELFF
TRBV20-1	TRBJ2-7	CSASPGLAGYEQYF
TRBV29-1	TRBJ2-3	CSVEDTDTDTQYF
TRBV4-3	TRBJ2-1	CASSQATTGNYYNEQFF
TRBV6-5	TRBJ2-2	CASSYSKRGSGELFF
TRBV10-2	TRBJ1-2	CASSDADGYTF
TRBV29-1	TRBJ2-2	CSVLPANTGELFF
TRBV20-1	TRBJ2-2	CSARDLETGELFF
TRBV29-1	TRBJ2-1	CSVGPPRDRVSDEQFF
TRBV4-2	TRBJ2-5	CASSQVAGGLARKETQYF
TRBV21-1	TRBJ1-5	CASLGQGQRNQPQHF
TRBV28	TRBJ2-2	CASSSRTGTNTGELFF
TRBV29-1	TRBJ2-7	CSVETSEGYEQYF
TRBV6-5	TRBJ2-2	CASSYQAAGPNTGELFF
TRBV12-3/TRBV12-4	TRBJ2-1	CASRPDGTGDNNEQFF
TRBV3-1	TRBJ1-1	CASSQDQGLPTEAFF
TRBV19	TRBJ2-1	CASSSWDRGRNEQFF
TRBV11-2	TRBJ2-7	CASSLMPTSGGDYEQYF
TRBV29-1	TRBJ2-2	CSAYQGLATGELFF
TRBV7-9	TRBJ2-3	CASSLRAGLTDTQYF